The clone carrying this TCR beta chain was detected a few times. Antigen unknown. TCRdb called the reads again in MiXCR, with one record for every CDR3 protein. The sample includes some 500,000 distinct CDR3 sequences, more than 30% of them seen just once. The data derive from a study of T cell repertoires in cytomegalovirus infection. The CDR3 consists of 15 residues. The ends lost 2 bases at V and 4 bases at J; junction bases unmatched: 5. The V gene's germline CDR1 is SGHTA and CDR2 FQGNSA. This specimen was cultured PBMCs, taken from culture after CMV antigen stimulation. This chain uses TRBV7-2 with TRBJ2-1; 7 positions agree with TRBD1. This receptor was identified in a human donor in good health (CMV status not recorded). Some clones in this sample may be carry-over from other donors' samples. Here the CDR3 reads CASSLKGAAYNEQFF. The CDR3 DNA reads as TGTGCCAGCAGCTTAAAGGGGGCCGCATACAATGAGCAGTTCTTC.